The T cell receptor beta chain described here comes from a study of Ad26.COV2.S vaccination and SARS-CoV-2 variants. Across the study: Dosing was one shot or two shots 56 days apart.

Generated by immunoSEQ multiplex PCR, the TCRdb table keeps only in-frame clones and is missing some. The sample lists about 680,000 clones, about 89% occurring once. The CDR3 is 18 residues long. The V gene lost 1 base and the J gene lost 0 bases, with 16 bases spanning the gap. Germline V lookup: CDR1 SGHTA, CDR2 FQGTGA. The treatment is: around 19 received Ad26.COV2.S at low or high dose, single or two shots; roughly five received placebo; per-sample allocation not given. Each sample was drawn 63 days after the first injection (of vaccine or placebo). This clonotype was sampled from a person aged 18-60 years who received the Ad26.COV2.S COVID-19 vaccine or a placebo. Source: peripheral blood, taken in a trial of Ad26.COV2.S vaccine versus placebo. The chain is built from TRBV7-3 and TRBJ2-1, with no clear D. CDR3 loop: CASSLISPPHRSYNEQFF. CDR3 nucleotide sequence: TGTGCCAGCAGCTTAATCTCCCCTCCGCATCGCTCCTACAATGAGCAGTTCTTC.